These 21 T cell receptor beta chains were all obtained from the same sample, sequenced in a study of blood T cell repertoires in COVID-19. Data came from immunoSEQ multiplex PCR; TCRdb stores just in-frame clones and leaves some out. The table includes 95,000 or so clones, 84% detected once. The sample consisted of peripheral blood. The receptor set was obtained from a human donor in a cohort sampled during active COVID-19.

This sequence joins TRBV2 and TRBJ2-7; 16 bases match TRBD2. V shed 6 bases, J shed 1 base, and the junction held 3 bases outside the gene matches. Germline V gene sequence: CDR1 SNHLY, CDR2 FYNNEI. The CDR3 is made up of 16 amino acids. The CDR3 nucleotides are TGTGCCAGCAGGGGGACTAGCGGGAGGGCTTCCTACGAGCAGTACTTC. Translating it yields CASRGTSGRASYEQYF. The whole variable domain, filled in from reference TRBV2 and TRBJ2-7, reads EPEVTQTPSHQVTQMGQEVILRCVPISNHLYFYWYRQILGQKVEFLVSFYNNEISEKSEIFDDQFSVERPDGSNFTLKIRSTKLEDSAMYFCASRGTSGRASYEQYFGPGTRLTVT.

V usage is TRBV5-5 and J usage is TRBJ1-4; weak D call: TRBD1 (5 bases). The V gene lost 0 bases and the J gene lost 4 bases, with 10 bases spanning the gap. From germline, CDR1 is SGHKS and CDR2 YYEKEE (reference sequence). CDR3 length: 15 residues. CDR3 protein: CASSLAPGLNEKLFF. The CDR3 nucleotides are TGTGCCAGCAGCTTGGCCCCAGGGCTTAATGAAAAACTGTTTTTT. Combining the CDR3 with reference TRBV5-5 and TRBJ1-4 gives the whole variable domain DAGVTQSPTHLIKTRGQQVTLRCSPISGHKSVSWYQQVLGQGPQFIFQYYEKEERGRGNFPDRFSARQFPNYSSELNVNALLLGDSALYLCASSLAPGLNEKLFFGSGTQLSVL.

This chain connects TRBV14 to TRBJ2-7, with TRBD1 matching over 7 bases. The CDR3 runs to 14 residues. Trimming removed 4 bases from V and 6 bases from J; junction bases left unmatched: 9. Germline values: CDR1 SGHDN, CDR2 FVKESK. This chain's CDR3 is CASSRMTGSGEQYF. In DNA, the CDR3 is TGTGCCAGCAGCCGCATGACAGGGTCGGGCGAGCAGTACTTC.

V usage is TRBV14 and J usage is TRBJ2-1; 8 bases line up with TRBD2. Germline CDR1 is SGHDN and CDR2 is FVKESK. There are 17 residues in the CDR3. The junction had 12 bases not matched to a gene; V was cut back by 1 base and J by 7 bases. The CDR3: CASSQGPSGSPRNEQFF. For the CDR3, the DNA is TGTGCCAGCAGCCAAGGTCCCAGCGGGAGTCCGAGGAATGAGCAGTTCTTC.

The chain uses TRBV10-3 and TRBJ2-3, with TRBD2 identical over 8 bases. V was pared by 3 bases and J by 0 bases, with 5 bases of the junction left unmatched. Germline lookup yields CDR1 ENHRY and CDR2 SYGVKD. CDR3 length equals 16 residues. In DNA, the CDR3 is TGTGCCATCAGTGATTGGAGCGGGGGTAGCACAGATACGCAGTATTTT. It yields the protein CAISDWSGGSTDTQYF.

The CDR3 sequence is CAISESPSRENTEAFF. The CDR3, as DNA: TGTGCCATCAGTGAGTCACCGTCGCGGGAGAACACTGAAGCTTTCTTT. The chain is built from TRBV10-3 and TRBJ1-1; D unclear. CDR1 and CDR2 from the germline V gene are ENHRY and SYGVKD. Trimming pared 0 bases from V and 1 base from J, leaving 12 bases between. The CDR3 has 16 amino acids.

The rearrangement joins TRBV18 to TRBJ2-1; 9 bases are shared with TRBD2. Germline lookup yields CDR1 KGHSH and CDR2 LQKENI. The V gene end was trimmed by 8 bases and the J gene end by 5 bases; junction bases not matched to a gene: 13. The CDR3 contains 16 residues. CDR3 loop: CASTPMGLAGNNEQFF. The CDR3 DNA reads TGTGCCAGCACCCCAATGGGGCTAGCGGGGAACAATGAGCAGTTCTTC. Drawing the rest from reference TRBV18 and TRBJ2-1, the complete variable domain is NAGVMQNPRHLVRRRGQEARLRCSPMKGHSHVYWYRQLPEEGLKFMVYLQKENIIDESGMPKERFSAEFPKEGPSILRIQQVVRGDSAAYFCASTPMGLAGNNEQFFGPGTRLTVL.

The chain is built from TRBV7-9 and TRBJ1-6, with 8 positions matching TRBD1. The junction had 2 bases not matched to a gene; V was cut back by 6 bases and J by 7 bases. The V gene's germline CDR1 is SEHNR and CDR2 FQNEAQ (reference sequence). This CDR3 spans 13 amino acids. CDR3 in amino acids: CASSGQGNSPLHF. The CDR3 DNA sequence: TGTGCCAGCAGTGGACAGGGAAATTCACCCCTCCACTTT.

J is TRBJ2-7 and V is TRBV6-6; 8 nucleotides match TRBD1. The ends lost 4 bases at V and 2 bases at J; junction bases unmatched: 4. This CDR3 is built from 14 residues. CDR1 is MNHNY and CDR2 is SVGAGI in the germline V gene (reference sequence). The CDR3 DNA is TGTGCCAGCAGTTCACGGACAGGGACCTACGAGCAGTACTTC. Amino acid sequence: CASSSRTGTYEQYF.

This sequence joins TRBV3-1 (or the pseudogene TRBV3-2) and TRBJ2-1, with D tentatively TRBD1 (7 bases). The CDR3 length is 14 residues. Germline V gene lookup returns CDR1 LGHDT and CDR2 YNNKEL (reference sequence). V shed 4 bases and J shed 9 bases, with 16 bases lying between them. The CDR3 DNA reads as TGTGCCAGCAGCCGTCAGGGGGGAACTGGTGAGCAGTTCTTC. It is translated as CASSRQGGTGEQFF.

Concerning this clone itself: Germline and junction disagree at one end, which may indicate a read error. J is TRBJ2-5 and V is TRBV7-7; the match to TRBD1 covers 7 bases. Per the germline V gene, CDR1 is SSHAT and CDR2 is FNYEAQ (reference sequence). The CDR3 is 14 amino acids. The CDR3 loop is CASSLTGVGETQYF. For the CDR3, the DNA is TGTGCTAGCAGCTTAACAGGGGTGGGAGAGACCCAGTACTTC.

This rearrangement joins TRBV2 to TRBJ1-1; D might be TRBD1 (5 bases). This CDR3 is 18 amino acids long. Per the germline V gene, CDR1 is SNHLY and CDR2 is FYNNEI. Trimming took 4 bases from V and 1 from J, leaving 22 bases between them. DNA of the CDR3: TGTGCCAGCAGTGTACCCCCAACGTCTGGGGCGCGGAACACTGAAGCTTTCTTT. Its translation: CASSVPPTSGARNTEAFF.

This clone was seen ten or more times. The V and J genes are TRBV7-8 and TRBJ1-4, with 8 bases that match TRBD1. The germline CDR1 and CDR2 sequences are SGHVS and FQNEAQ. The CDR3 runs 14 residues. V shed 5 bases, J shed 8 bases, and the junction held 7 bases outside the gene matches. As DNA, the CDR3 is TGTGCCAGCAGCCCAGACAGGGGTGGCGAAAAACTGTTTTTT. This codes for CASSPDRGGEKLFF.

The V and J genes are TRBV19 and TRBJ1-3; tentatively, D is TRBD1 (5 bases). Germline CDR1 LNHDA, CDR2 SQIVND (reference sequence). V was pared by 6 bases and J by 2 bases, with 11 bases between. This CDR3 has 14 residues. CDR3 sequence reads: CASSISGPGNTIYF. CDR3 nucleotides: TGTGCCAGTAGCATATCAGGGCCTGGAAACACCATATATTTT.

The chain has TRBV7-8 and TRBJ1-5; D is uncertain. Per the germline V gene, CDR1 is SGHVS and CDR2 is FQNEAQ. Trimming shortened V by 5 bases and J by 0 bases, and 5 bases separated the two germline ends. The CDR3 is made up of 13 amino acids. The CDR3 DNA follows: TGTGCCAGCAGCCATAATAGCAATCAGCCCCAGCATTTT. Encoded protein: CASSHNSNQPQHF.

This clone was seen once. The rearrangement uses TRBV14 and TRBJ2-7, with D possibly being TRBD1 (6 bases). Deletions cut 2 bases from V and 1 base from J, with 9 bases between. The CDR3 runs to 14 residues. CDR1 SGHDN and CDR2 FVKESK come from the germline V gene. CDR3: CASSQPDSSYEQYF. The CDR3, as DNA: TGTGCCAGCAGCCAACCGGACAGTTCCTACGAGCAGTACTTC.

The rearrangement links TRBV6-5 to TRBJ1-2, with unresolved D. This CDR3 is built from 13 residues. The germline CDR1 and CDR2 sequences are MNHEY and SVGAGI. The V end lost 6 bases, the J end lost 5 bases, and 13 bases lay between the germline ends. The CDR3 DNA sequence: TGTGCCAGCAGATGGACGACGGGGTATGGCTACACCTTC. It specifies CASRWTTGYGYTF.

This clone was detected ten times or more. The same CDR3 arises from other DNA sequences in this sample as well. The chain joins TRBV11-2 to TRBJ1-2; TRBD1 agrees at 10 bases. Trimming at V came to 5 bases and at J to 6 bases, leaving 3 bases not matched to a gene. The CDR3 extends over 13 amino acids. The germline CDR1 and CDR2 sequences are SGHAT and FQNNGV. The CDR3 region is CASSRTGGNGYTF. DNA for the CDR3: TGTGCCAGCAGCAGGACAGGGGGGAATGGCTACACCTTC.

This chain connects TRBV20-1 to TRBJ2-3, with 7 positions matching TRBD2. V gave up 3 bases and J gave up 4 bases; unmatched junction bases: 7. This CDR3 is 14 amino acids long. Germline V gene data show CDR1 as DFQATT and CDR2 as SNEGSKA (reference sequence). The CDR3 bases are TGCAGTGCTAGTAGGCGGGAGCTTTCAGATACGCAGTATTTT. It specifies CSASRRELSDTQYF.

For this clone: An end of the junction differs from the germline gene, which may be a read error. The rearrangement joins TRBV20-1 to TRBJ2-7; the match to TRBD1 covers 11 bases. The CDR3 consists of 13 residues. The germline CDR1 and CDR2 sequences are DFQATT and SNEGSKA (reference sequence). The CDR3 spells CSASGQGALVEGF. The CDR3 DNA reads as TGCAGTGCTAGTGGACAGGGGGCTCTAGTCGAGGGCTTC.

The rearrangement joins TRBV5-4 to TRBJ2-5, with TRBD2 as a possible D gene (6 bases). Trimming left V 4 bases short and J 9 bases short, with 25 bases between. In germline, CDR1 is SGHNT, CDR2 YYREEE (reference sequence). The CDR3 has 16 residues. CDR3 DNA: TGTGCCAGCAGCGCCCCCGGGACTCTCGGCTTAAGGGCCCAGTACTTC. Translated, it gives CASSAPGTLGLRAQYF.